The source of this T cell receptor beta chain is a study of T cell responses to AZD1222 COVID-19 vaccine. Study results and limitations: Spike-specific TCR breadth and depth rose after two AZD1222 doses. Most donors were white British and more were female, and clonal diversity was possibly underestimated. Repertoire collection took place solely once the T cell response had peaked. It was only six AZD1222 recipients who were seropositive at baseline.

Produced via immunoSEQ multiplex PCR; TCRdb's table is partial and in-frame only. This sample has 130,000 or so clones; around nine tenths occur once, and the top ten carry 6.9%. Comment on this clone: Its specificity is unknown.

The CDR3 is 14 residues long. Germline V gene sequence: CDR1 LNHDA, CDR2 SQIVND (reference sequence). V gave up 7 bases and J gave up 4 bases, with 16 bases separating them. The chain links TRBV19 to TRBJ1-2; possibly TRBD1 for D (6 bases). The clonotype comes from an adult in good health. This specimen was peripheral blood, taken on day 0 of AZD1222 vaccination. The chain's CDR3 is CASTAGGAGYGYTF. As DNA, the CDR3 is TGTGCCAGTACCGCCGGGGGCGCTGGCTATGGCTACACCTTC.